This TCR beta chain was retrieved from a study of blood T cell repertoires in COVID-19. Study-level information: COVID-19 samples, acute and convalescent, were from the United States, Italy and Spain.

Deletions cut 5 bases from V and 8 bases from J, with 12 bases between. Germline V gene lookup returns CDR1 SQVTM and CDR2 ANQGSEA. CDR3 length: 12 residues. Method: immunoSEQ multiplex PCR; TCRdb's copy keeps in-frame clones and lacks some. The sample comprises around 400,000 clones, around 87% of which are singletons, and over 9.5% rests with the top ten. Seattle's cohort entered during active infection and was followed longitudinally. This clone showed up just once. This sequence joins TRBV29-1 and TRBJ1-4; D not certain. The clonotype originates from a woman aged 25 to 39 with COVID-19, enrolled during active disease. The sequencing sample was made of peripheral blood. The CDR3 here is CSVSSGSEKLFF. The CDR3 DNA sequence: TGCAGCGTTTCCTCGGGAAGCGAAAAACTGTTTTTT. The whole variable domain, filled in from reference TRBV29-1 and TRBJ1-4, reads SAVISQKPSRDICQRGTSLTIQCQVDSQVTMMFWYRQQPGQSLTLIATANQGSEATYESGFVIDKFPISRPNLTFSTLTVSNMSPEDSSIYLCSVSSGSEKLFFGSGTQLSVL.